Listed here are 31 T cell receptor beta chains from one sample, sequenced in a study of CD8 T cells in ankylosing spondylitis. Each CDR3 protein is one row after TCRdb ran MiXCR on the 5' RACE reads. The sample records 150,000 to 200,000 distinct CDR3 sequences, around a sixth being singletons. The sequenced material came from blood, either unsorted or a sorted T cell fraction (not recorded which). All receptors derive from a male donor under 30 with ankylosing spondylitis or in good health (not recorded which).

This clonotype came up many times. The CDR3 loop is CASNSGGNYNEQFF. The CDR3 DNA is TGTGCCAGCAACAGCGGGGGGAATTACAATGAGCAGTTCTTC. V usage is TRBV2 and J usage is TRBJ2-1; TRBD2 matches 9 bases. The J segment lost 4 bases and the V segment lost 7 bases, leaving 5 bases of the junction unmatched. CDR3 length: 14 amino acids. CDR1 and CDR2 (germline): SNHLY, FYNNEI. The variable domain in full, with the rest retrieved from reference TRBV2 and TRBJ2-1, is EPEVTQTPSHQVTQMGQEVILRCVPISNHLYFYWYRQILGQKVEFLVSFYNNEISEKSEIFDDQFSVERPDGSNFTLKIRSTKLEDSAMYFCASNSGGNYNEQFFGPGTRLTVL.

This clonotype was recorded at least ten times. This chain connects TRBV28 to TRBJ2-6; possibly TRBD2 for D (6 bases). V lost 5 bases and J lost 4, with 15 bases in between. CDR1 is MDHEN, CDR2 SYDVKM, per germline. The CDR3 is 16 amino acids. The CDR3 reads CASSPGVGVGANVLTF. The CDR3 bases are TGTGCCAGCAGTCCGGGGGTCGGGGTAGGGGCCAACGTCCTGACTTTC.

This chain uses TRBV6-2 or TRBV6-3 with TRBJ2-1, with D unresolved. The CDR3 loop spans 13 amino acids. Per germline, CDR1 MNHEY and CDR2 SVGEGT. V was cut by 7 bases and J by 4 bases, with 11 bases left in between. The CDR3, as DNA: TGTGCCAGCACCACCCCCAGATACAATGAGCAGTTCTTC. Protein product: CASTTPRYNEQFF.

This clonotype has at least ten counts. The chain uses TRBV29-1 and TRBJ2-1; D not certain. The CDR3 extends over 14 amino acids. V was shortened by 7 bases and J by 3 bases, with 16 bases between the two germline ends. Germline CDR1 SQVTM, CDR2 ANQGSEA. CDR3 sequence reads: CSAVPPWGYNEQFF. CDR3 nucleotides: TGCAGCGCTGTCCCCCCCTGGGGCTACAATGAGCAGTTCTTC.

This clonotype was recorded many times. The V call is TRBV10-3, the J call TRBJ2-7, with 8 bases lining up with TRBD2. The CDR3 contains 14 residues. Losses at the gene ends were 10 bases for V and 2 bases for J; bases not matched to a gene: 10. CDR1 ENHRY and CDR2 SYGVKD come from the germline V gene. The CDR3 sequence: CATAGGVKTYEQYV. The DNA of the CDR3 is TGTGCCACCGCGGGAGGCGTCAAAACCTACGAGCAGTACGTC.

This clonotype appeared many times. The CDR3 loop is CASSKRRVIQYF. The CDR3 region has the DNA TGTGCCAGCAGCAAAAGAAGGGTGATTCAGTACTTC. The rearrangement joins TRBV21-1 to TRBJ2-4. TRBV21-1 is a known pseudogene. The CDR3 contains 12 residues.

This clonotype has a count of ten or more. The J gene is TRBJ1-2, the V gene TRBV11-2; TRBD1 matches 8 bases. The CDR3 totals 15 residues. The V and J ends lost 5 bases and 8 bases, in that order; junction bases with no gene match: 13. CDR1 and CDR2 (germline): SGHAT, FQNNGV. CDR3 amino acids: CASSPDRQGTRGYTF. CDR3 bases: TGTGCCAGCAGCCCCGACCGACAGGGGACGAGAGGCTACACCTTC. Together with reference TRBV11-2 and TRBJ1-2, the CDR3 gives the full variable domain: EAGVAQSPRYKIIEKRQSVAFWCNPISGHATLYWYQQILGQGPKLLIQFQNNGVVDDSQLPKDRFSAERLKGVDSTLKIQPAKLEDSAVYLCASSPDRQGTRGYTFGSGTRLTVV.

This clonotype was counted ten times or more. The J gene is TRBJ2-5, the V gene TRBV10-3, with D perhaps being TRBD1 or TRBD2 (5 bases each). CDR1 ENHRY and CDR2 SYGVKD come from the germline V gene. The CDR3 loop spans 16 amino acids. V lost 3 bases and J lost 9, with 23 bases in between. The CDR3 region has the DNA TGTGCCATCAGTGACTTCCTTGGACTGCCCCAAGGGGCCCAGTACTTC. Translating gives CAISDFLGLPQGAQYF.

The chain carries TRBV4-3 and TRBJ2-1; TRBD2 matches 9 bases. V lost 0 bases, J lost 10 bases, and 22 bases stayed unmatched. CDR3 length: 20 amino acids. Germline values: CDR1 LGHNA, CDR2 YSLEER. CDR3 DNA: TGCGCCAGCAGCCAAGATTCGTTTTCCAGTCCCAGCGGGAGGAGGGTGGAGCAGTTCTTC. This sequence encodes CASSQDSFSSPSGRRVEQFF.

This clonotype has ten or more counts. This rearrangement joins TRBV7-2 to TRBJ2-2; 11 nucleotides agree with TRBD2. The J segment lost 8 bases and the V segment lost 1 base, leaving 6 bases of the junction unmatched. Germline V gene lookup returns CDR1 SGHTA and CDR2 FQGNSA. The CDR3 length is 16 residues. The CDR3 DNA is TGTGCCAGCAGCTTAGGACTAGCGGGACAGGGTGGGGAGCTGTTTTTT. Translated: CASSLGLAGQGGELFF.

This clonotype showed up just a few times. CDR3 sequence: CASSLMGGLAGNEQFF. The CDR3 DNA reads TGTGCCAGCAGCTTAATGGGGGGACTAGCGGGTAATGAGCAGTTCTTC. The chain couples TRBV7-2 to TRBJ2-1; 12 bases are shared with TRBD2. The CDR3 spans 16 residues. Germline-derived CDR1 and CDR2 are SGHTA and FQGNSA. J lost 7 bases, V lost 2 bases, and 6 bases had no gene match. Looking up the rest from reference TRBV7-2 and TRBJ2-1 gives the full variable domain: GAGVSQSPSNKVTEKGKDVELRCDPISGHTALYWYRQSLGQGLEFLIYFQGNSAPDKSGLPSDRFSAERTGGSVSTLTIQRTQQEDSAVYLCASSLMGGLAGNEQFFGPGTRLTVL.

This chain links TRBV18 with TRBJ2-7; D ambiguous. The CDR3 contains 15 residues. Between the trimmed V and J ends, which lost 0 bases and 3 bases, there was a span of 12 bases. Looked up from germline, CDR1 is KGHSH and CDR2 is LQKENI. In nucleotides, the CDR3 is TGTGCCAGCTCACCACCGGGGTCCCCAAACTACGAGCAGTACTTC. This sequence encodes CASSPPGSPNYEQYF. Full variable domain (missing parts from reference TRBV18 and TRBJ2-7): NAGVMQNPRHLVRRRGQEARLRCSPMKGHSHVYWYRQLPEEGLKFMVYLQKENIIDESGMPKERFSAEFPKEGPSILRIQQVVRGDSAAYFCASSPPGSPNYEQYFGPGTRLTVT.

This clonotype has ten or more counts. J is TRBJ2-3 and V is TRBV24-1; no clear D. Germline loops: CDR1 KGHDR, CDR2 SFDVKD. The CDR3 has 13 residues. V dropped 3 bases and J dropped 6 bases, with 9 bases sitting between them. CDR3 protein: CATSDVGKDTQYF. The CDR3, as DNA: TGTGCCACCAGTGATGTGGGGAAGGATACGCAGTATTTT.

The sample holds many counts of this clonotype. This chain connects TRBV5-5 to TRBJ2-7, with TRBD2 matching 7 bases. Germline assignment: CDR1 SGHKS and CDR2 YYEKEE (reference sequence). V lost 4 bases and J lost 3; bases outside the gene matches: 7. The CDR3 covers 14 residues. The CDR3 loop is CASSARERGYEQYF. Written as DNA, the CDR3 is TGTGCCAGCAGCGCGCGGGAGAGGGGCTACGAGCAGTACTTC.

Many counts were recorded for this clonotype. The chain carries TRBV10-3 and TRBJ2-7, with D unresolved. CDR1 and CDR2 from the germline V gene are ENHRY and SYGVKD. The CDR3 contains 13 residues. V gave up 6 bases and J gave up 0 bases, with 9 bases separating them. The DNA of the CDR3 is TGTGCCATCAGCCCAATTTACTCCTACGAGCAGTACGTC. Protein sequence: CAISPIYSYEQYV.

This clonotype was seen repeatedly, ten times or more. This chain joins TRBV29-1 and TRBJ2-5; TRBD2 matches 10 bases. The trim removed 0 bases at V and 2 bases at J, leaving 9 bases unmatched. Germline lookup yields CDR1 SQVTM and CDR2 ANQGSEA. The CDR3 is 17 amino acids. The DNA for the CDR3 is TGCAGCGTTGAAGATAGGTGGAGCGGGAGGGGGCAAGAGACCCAGTACTTC. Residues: CSVEDRWSGRGQETQYF.

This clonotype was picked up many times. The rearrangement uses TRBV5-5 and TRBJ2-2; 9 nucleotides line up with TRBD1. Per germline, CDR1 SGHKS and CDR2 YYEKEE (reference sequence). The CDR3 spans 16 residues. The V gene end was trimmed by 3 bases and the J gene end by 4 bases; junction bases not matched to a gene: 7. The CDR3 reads CASSWDRVVVTGELFF. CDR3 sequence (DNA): TGTGCCAGCAGCTGGGACAGGGTAGTTGTCACCGGGGAGCTGTTTTTT.

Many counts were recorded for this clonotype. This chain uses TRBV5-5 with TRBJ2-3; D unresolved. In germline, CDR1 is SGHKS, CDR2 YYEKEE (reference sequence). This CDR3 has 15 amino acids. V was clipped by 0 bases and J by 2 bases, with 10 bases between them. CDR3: CASSLEGRDTDTQYF. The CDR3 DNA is TGTGCCAGCAGCTTGGAGGGCAGAGACACAGATACGCAGTATTTT. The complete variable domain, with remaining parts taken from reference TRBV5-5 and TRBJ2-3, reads DAGVTQSPTHLIKTRGQQVTLRCSPISGHKSVSWYQQVLGQGPQFIFQYYEKEERGRGNFPDRFSARQFPNYSSELNVNALLLGDSALYLCASSLEGRDTDTQYFGPGTRLTVL.

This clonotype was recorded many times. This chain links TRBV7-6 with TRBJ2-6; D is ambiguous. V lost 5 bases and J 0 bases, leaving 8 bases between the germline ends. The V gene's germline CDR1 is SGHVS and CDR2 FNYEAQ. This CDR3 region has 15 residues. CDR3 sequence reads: CASSRSLSGANVLTF. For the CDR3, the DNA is TGTGCCAGCAGCCGAAGTCTCTCTGGGGCCAACGTCCTGACTTTC.

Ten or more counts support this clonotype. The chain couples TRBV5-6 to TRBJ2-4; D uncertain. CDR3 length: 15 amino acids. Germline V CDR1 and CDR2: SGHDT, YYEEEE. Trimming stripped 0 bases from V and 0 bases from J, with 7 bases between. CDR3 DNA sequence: TGTGCCAGCAGCTTGGACAGACTAGCCAAAAACATTCAGTACTTC. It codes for CASSLDRLAKNIQYF. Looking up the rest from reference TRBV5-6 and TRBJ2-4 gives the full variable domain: DAGVTQSPTHLIKTRGQQVTLRCSPKSGHDTVSWYQQALGQGPQFIFQYYEEEERQRGNFPDRFSGHQFPNYSSELNVNALLLGDSALYLCASSLDRLAKNIQYFGAGTRLSVL.

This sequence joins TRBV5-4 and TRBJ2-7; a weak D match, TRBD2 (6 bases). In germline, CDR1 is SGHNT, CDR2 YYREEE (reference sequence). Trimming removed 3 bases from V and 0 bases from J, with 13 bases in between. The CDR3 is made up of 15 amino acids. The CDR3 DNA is TGTGCCAGCAGCTCGGAGGCGGGACGCTCCTACGAGCAGTACTTC. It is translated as CASSSEAGRSYEQYF.

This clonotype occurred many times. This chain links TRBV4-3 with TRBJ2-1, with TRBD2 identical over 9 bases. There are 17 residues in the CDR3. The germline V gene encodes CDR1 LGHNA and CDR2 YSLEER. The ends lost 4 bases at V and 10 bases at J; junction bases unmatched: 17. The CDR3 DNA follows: TGCGCCAGCAGCCCCTCCGGTTATGGCGGGAGGGGGGGGGAGCAGTTCTTC. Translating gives CASSPSGYGGRGGEQFF.

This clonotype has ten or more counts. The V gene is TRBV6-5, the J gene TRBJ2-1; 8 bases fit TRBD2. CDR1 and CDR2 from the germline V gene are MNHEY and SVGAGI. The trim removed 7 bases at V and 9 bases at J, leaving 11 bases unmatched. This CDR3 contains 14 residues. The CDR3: CASTVGRAGSEQFF. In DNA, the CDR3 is TGTGCCAGCACCGTCGGGAGGGCCGGGAGTGAGCAGTTCTTC.

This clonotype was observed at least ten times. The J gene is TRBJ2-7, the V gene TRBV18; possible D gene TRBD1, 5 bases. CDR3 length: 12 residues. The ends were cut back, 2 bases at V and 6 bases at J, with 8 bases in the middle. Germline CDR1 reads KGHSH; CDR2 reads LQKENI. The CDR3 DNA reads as TGTGCCAGCTCACCAACAGGATTCGAGCAGTACTTC. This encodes CASSPTGFEQYF.

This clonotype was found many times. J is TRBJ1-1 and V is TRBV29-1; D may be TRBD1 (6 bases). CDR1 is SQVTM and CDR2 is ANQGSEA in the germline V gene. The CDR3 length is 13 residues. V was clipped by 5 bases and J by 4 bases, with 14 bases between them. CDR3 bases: TGCAGCGTTCAATACAGGGAGGGCACTGAAGCTTTCTTT. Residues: CSVQYREGTEAFF.

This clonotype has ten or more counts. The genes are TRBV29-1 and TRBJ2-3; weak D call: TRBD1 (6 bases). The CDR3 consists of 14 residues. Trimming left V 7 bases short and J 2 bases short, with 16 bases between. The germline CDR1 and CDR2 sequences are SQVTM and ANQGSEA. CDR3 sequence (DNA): TGCAGCGGGTGGCCGAGACAGGTCACAGATACGCAGTATTTT. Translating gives CSGWPRQVTDTQYF.

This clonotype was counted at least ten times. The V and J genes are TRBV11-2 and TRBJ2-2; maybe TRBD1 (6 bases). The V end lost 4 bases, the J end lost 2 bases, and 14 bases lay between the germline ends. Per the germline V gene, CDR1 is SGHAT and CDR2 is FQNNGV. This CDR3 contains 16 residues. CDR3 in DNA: TGTGCCAGCAGCTCGCGAGGGACAACCAACACCGGGGAGCTGTTTTTT. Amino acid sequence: CASSSRGTTNTGELFF.

CDR3 sequence (DNA): TGCGCCAGCAGCTTGGACAGACTCGAGTATGGTGCCCAGTACTTC. Amino acids: CASSLDRLEYGAQYF. This chain links TRBV5-1 with TRBJ2-5; D gene unclear. The CDR3 has 15 amino acids. Germline assignment: CDR1 SGHRS and CDR2 YFSETQ. Deletions cut 0 bases from V and 9 bases from J, with 18 bases between.

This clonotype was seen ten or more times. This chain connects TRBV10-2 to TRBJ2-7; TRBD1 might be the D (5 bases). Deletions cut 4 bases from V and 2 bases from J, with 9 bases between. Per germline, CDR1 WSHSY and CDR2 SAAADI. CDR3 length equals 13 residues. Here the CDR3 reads CASSVTATYEQYV. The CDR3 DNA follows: TGCGCCAGCAGTGTGACAGCCACCTACGAGCAGTACGTC.

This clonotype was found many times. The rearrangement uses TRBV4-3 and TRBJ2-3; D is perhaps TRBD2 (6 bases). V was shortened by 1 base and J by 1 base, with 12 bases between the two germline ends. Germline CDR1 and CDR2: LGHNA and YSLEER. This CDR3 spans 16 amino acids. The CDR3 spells CASSQGTGDGTDTQYF. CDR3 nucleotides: TGCGCCAGCAGCCAAGGAACGGGAGACGGCACAGATACGCAGTATTTT.

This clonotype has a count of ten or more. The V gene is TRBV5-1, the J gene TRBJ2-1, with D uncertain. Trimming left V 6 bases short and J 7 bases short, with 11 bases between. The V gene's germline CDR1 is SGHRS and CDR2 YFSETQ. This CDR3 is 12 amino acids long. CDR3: CASNSPGNEQFF. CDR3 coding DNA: TGCGCCAGCAACTCACCAGGTAATGAGCAGTTCTTC. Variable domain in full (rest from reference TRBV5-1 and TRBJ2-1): KAGVTQTPRYLIKTRGQQVTLSCSPISGHRSVSWYQQTPGQGLQFLFEYFSETQRNKGNFPGRFSGRQFSNSRSEMNVSTLELGDSALYLCASNSPGNEQFFGPGTRLTVL.